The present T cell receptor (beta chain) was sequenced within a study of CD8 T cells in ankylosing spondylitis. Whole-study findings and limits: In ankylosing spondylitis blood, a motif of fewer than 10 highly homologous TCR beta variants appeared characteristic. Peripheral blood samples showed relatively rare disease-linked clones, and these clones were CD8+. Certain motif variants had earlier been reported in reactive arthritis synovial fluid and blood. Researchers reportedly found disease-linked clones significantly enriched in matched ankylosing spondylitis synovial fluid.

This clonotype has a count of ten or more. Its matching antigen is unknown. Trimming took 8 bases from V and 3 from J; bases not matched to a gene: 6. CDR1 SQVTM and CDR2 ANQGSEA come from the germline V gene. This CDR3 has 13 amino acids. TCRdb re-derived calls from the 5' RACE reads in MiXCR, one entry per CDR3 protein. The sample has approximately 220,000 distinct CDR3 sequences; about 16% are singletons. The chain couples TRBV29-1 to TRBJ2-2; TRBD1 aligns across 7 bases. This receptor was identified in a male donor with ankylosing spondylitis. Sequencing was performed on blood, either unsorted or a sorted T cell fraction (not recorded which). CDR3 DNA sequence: TGCAGCACTACTACAGGGGACACCGGGGAGCTGTTTTTT. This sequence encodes CSTTTGDTGELFF.